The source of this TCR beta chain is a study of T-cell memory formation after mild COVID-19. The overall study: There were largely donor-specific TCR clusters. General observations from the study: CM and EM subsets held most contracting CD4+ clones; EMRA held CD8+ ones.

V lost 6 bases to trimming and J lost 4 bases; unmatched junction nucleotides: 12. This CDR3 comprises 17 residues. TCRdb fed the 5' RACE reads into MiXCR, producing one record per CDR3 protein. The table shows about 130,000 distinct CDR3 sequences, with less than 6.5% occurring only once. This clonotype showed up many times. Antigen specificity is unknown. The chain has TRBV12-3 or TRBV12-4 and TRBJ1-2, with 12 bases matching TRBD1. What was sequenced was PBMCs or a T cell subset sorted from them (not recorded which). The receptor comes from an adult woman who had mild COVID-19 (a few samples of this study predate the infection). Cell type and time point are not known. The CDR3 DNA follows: TGTGCCAGCAGCCGACCGGGACAGGGGGCTAATTCCTATGGCTACACCTTC. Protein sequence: CASSRPGQGANSYGYTF.